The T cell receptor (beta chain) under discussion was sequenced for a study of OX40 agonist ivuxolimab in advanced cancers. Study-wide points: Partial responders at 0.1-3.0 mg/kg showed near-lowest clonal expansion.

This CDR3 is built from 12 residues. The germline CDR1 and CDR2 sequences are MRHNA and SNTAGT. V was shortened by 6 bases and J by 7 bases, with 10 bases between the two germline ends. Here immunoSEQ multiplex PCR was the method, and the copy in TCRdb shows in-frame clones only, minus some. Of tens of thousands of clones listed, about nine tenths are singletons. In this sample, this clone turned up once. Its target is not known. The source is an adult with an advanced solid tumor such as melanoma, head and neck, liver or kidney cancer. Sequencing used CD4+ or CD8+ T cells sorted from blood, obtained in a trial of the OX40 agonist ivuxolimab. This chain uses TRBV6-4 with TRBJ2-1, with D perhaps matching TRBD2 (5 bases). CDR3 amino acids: CASRGGRNEQFF. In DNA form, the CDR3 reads TGTGCCAGCAGAGGAGGTCGGAATGAGCAGTTCTTC.